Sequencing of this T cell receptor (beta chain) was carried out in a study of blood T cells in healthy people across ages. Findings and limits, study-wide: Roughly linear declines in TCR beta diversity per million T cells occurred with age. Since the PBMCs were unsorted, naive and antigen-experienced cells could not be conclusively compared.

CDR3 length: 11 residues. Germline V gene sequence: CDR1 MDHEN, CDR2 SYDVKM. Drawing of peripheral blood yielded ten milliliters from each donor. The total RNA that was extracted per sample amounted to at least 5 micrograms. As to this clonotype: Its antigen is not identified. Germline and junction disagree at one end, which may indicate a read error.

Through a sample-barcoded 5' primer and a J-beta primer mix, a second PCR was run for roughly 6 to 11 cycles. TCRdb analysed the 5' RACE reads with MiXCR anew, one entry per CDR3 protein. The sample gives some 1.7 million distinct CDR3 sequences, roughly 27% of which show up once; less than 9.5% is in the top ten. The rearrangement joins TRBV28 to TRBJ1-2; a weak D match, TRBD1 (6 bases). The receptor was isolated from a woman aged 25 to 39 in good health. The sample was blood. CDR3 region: CASSYRDGCTF. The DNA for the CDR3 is TGTGCCAGCAGTTACAGGGATGGCTGCACCTTC.